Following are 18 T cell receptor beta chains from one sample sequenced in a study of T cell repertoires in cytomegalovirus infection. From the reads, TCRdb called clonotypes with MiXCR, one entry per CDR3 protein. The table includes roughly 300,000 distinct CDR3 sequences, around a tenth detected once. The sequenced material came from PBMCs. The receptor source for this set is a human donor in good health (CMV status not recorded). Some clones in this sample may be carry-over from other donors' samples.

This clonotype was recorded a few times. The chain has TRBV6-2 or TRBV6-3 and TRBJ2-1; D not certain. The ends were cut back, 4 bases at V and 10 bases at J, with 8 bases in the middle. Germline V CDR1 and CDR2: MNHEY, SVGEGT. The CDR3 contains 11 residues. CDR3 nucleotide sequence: TGTGCCAGCAGTTCAGTGGGGGAGCAGTTCTTC. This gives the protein CASSSVGEQFF.

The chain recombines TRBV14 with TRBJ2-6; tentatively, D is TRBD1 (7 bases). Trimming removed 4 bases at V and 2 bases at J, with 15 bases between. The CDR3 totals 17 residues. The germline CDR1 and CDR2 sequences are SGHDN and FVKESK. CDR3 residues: CASSLGRGEAGANVLTF. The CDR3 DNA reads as TGTGCCAGCAGCCTCGGCAGGGGGGAGGCTGGGGCCAACGTCCTGACTTTC.

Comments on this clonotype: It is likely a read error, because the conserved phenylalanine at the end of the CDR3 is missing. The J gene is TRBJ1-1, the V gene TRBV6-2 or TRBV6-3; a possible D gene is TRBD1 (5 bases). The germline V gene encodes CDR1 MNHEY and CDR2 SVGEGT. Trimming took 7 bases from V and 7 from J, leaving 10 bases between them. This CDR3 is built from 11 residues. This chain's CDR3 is CASMRRGEAFL. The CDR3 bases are TGTGCCAGCATGAGGAGGGGTGAAGCTTTCCTT.

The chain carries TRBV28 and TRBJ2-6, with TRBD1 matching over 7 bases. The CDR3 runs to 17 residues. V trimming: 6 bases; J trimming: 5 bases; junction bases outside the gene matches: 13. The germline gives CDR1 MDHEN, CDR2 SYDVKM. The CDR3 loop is CASSRDRDLHWANVLTF. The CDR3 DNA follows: TGTGCCAGCAGCCGCGACAGGGACCTCCACTGGGCCAACGTCCTGACTTTC.

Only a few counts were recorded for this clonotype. CDR3 loop: CASSRTGAGEQYF. The CDR3 coding sequence is TGCGCCAGCAGCCGGACGGGGGCAGGGGAGCAGTACTTC. The chain has TRBV4-3 and TRBJ2-7, with D perhaps given as TRBD1 or TRBD2 (6 bases each). Trimming took 4 bases from V and 7 from J, leaving 14 bases between them. This CDR3 has 13 residues. Germline V CDR1 and CDR2: LGHNA, YSLEER.

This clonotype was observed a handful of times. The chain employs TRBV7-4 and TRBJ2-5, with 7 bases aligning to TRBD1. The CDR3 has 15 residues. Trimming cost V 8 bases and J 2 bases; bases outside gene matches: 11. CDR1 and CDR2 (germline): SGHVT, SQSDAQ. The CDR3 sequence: CASLRTGGIQETQYF. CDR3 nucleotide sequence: TGTGCCAGCTTAAGGACAGGAGGTATACAAGAGACCCAGTACTTC.

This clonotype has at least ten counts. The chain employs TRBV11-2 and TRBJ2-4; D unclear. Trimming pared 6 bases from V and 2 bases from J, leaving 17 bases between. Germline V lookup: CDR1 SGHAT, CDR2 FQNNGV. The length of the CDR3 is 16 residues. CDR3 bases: TGTGCCAGCAGTCCACTGCAGTCGAGGCCCAAAAACATTCAGTACTTC. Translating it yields CASSPLQSRPKNIQYF.

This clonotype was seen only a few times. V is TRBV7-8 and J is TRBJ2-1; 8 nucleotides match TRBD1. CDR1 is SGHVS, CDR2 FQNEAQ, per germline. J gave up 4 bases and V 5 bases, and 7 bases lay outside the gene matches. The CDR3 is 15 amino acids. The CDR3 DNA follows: TGTGCCAGCAGCAGGACAGGGCGAACTTACAATGAGCAGTTCTTC. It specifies CASSRTGRTYNEQFF.

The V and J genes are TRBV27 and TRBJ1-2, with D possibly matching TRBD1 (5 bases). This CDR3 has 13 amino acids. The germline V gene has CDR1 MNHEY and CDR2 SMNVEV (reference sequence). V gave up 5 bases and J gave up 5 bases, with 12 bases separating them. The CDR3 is CASSVTPGYGYTF. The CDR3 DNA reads TGTGCCAGCAGTGTCACCCCAGGGTATGGCTACACCTTC.

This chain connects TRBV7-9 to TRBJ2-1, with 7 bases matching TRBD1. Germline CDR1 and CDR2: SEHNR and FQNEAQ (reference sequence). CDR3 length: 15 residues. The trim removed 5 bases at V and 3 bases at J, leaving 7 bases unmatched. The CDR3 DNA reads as TGTGCCAGCAGCCAACCTGGGACAGACTACAATGAGCAGTTCTTC. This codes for CASSQPGTDYNEQFF.

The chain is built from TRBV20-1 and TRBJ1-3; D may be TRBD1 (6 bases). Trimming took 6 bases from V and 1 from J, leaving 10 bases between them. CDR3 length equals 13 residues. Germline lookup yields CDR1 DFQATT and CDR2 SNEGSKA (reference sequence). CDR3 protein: CSARGLSGNTIYF. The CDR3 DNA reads TGCAGTGCAAGGGGGTTGTCTGGAAACACCATATATTTT.

The CDR3 sequence is CASSFLSTNYNEQFF. The CDR3 nucleotides are TGTGCCAGCAGCTTCCTAAGTACTAACTACAATGAGCAGTTCTTC. This chain uses TRBV11-1 with TRBJ2-1, with no clear D. CDR1 is SGHAT, CDR2 FQDESV, per germline (reference sequence). This CDR3 region has 15 residues. The V gene lost 3 bases and the J gene lost 3 bases, with 12 bases spanning the gap.

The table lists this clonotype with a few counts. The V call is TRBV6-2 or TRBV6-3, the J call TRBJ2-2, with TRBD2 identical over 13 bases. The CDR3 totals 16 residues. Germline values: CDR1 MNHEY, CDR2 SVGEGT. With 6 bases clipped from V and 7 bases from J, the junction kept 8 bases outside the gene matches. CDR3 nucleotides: TGTGCCAGCAGCCACGGACTAGCGGGAGCGGTCGGGGAGCTGTTTTTT. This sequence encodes CASSHGLAGAVGELFF.

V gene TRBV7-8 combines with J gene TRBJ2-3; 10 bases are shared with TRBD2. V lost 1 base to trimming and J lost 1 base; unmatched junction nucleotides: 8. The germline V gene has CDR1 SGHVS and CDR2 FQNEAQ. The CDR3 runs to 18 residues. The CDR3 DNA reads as TGTGCCAGCAGCTTAGGCGCTAGCGGGGGACCCCGCACAGATACGCAGTATTTT. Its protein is CASSLGASGGPRTDTQYF.

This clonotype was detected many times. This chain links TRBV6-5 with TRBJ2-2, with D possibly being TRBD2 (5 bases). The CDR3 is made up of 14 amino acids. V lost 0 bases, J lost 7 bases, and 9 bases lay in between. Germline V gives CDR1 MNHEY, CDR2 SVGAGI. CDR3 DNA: TGTGCCAGCAGTTACTCCGAGGGCAGCGGGGAGCTGTTTTTT. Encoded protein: CASSYSEGSGELFF.

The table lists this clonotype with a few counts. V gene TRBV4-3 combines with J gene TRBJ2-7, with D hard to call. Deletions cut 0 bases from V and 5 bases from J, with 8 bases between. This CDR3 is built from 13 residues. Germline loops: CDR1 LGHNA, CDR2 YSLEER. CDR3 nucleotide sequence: TGCGCCAGCAGCCAAGAAGGGTGCCACGAGCAGTACTTC. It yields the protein CASSQEGCHEQYF.

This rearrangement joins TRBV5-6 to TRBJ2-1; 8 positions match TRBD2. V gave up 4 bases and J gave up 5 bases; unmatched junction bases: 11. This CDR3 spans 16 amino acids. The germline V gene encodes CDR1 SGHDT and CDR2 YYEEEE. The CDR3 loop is CASSLLSGRGDNEQFF. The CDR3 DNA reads TGTGCCAGCAGCCTCCTCAGCGGGAGAGGGGACAATGAGCAGTTCTTC.

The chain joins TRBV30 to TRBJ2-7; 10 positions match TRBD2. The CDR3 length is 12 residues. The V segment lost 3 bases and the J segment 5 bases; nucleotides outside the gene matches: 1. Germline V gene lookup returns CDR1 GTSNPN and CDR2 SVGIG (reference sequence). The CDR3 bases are TGTGCCTGGAGGGGGACTAGCGACGAGCAGTACTTC. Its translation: CAWRGTSDEQYF. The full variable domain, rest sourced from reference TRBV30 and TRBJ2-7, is SQTIHQWPATLVQPVGSPLSLECTVEGTSNPNLYWYRQAAGRGLQLLFYSVGIGQISSEVPQNLSASRPQDRQFILSSKKLLLSDSGFYLCAWRGTSDEQYFGPGTRLTVT.